This T cell receptor (beta chain) was captured in a study of cytomegalovirus exposure and HLA in healthy donors. Study conclusions and caveats: In vitro testing confirmed a few CMV-associated chains as specific for CMV antigens.

Here immunoSEQ multiplex PCR was the method, and the copy in TCRdb shows in-frame clones only, minus some. The table includes approximately 280,000 clones, about 86% detected once. The ends were cut back, 5 bases at V and 6 bases at J, with 14 bases in the middle. The CDR3 loop spans 15 amino acids. Germline V lookup: CDR1 SGHTA, CDR2 FQGTGA. Worth noting for this clone: What it binds is unknown.

Sequences were obtained from PBMCs. The V call is TRBV7-3, the J call TRBJ1-6; TRBD1 is a possible D gene (6 bases). This receptor was taken from a woman between 18 and 29 years old in good health and CMV-seronegative. CDR3 protein: CASSPQGMANSPLHF. The CDR3 nucleotides read TGTGCCAGCAGCCCCCAGGGGATGGCTAATTCACCCCTCCACTTT. Looking up the rest from reference TRBV7-3 and TRBJ1-6 gives the full variable domain: GAGVSQTPSNKVTEKGKYVELRCDPISGHTALYWYRQSLGQGPEFLIYFQGTGAADDSGLPNDRFFAVRPEGSVSTLKIQRTERGDSAVYLCASSPQGMANSPLHFGNGTRLTVT.